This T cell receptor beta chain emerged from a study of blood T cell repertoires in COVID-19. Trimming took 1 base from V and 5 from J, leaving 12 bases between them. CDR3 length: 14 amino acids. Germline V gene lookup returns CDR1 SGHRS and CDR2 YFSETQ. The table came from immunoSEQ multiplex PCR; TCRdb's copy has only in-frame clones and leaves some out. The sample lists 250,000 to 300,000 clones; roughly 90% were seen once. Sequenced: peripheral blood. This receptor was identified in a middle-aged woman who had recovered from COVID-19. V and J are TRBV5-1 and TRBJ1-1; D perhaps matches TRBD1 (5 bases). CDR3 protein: CASSLLTAGTEAFF. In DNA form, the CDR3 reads TGCGCCAGCAGCTTGTTAACCGCAGGGACTGAAGCTTTCTTT.